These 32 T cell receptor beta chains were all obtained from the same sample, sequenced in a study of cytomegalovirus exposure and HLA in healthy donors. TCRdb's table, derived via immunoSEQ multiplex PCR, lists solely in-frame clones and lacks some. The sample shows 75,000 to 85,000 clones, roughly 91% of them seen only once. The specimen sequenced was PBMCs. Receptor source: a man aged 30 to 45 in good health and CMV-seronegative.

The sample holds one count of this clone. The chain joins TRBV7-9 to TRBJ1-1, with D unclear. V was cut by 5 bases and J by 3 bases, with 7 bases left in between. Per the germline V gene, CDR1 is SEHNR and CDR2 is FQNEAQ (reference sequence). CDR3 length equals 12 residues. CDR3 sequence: CASSLRDTEAFF. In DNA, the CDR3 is TGTGCCAGCAGCCTACGGGACACTGAAGCTTTCTTT. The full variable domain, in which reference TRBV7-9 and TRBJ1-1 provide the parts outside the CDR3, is DTGVSQNPRHKITKRGQNVTFRCDPISEHNRLYWYRQTLGQGPEFLTYFQNEAQLEKSRLLSDRFSAERPKGSFSTLEIQRTEQGDSAMYLCASSLRDTEAFFGQGTRLTVV.

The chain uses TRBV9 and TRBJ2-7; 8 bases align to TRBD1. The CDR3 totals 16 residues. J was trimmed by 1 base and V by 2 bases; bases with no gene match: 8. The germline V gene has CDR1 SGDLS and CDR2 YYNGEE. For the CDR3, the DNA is TGTGCCAGCAGCGTTTCCGGACAGGGAGCGTCCTACGAGCAGTACTTC. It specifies CASSVSGQGASYEQYF.

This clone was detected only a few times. The CDR3 spells CASSPGTGSSLLHF. CDR3 nucleotide sequence: TGTGCCAGCAGCCCGGGGACAGGGTCATCTCTCCTCCACTTT. This chain links TRBV7-6 with TRBJ1-6; the match to TRBD1 covers 9 bases. V gave up 5 bases and J gave up 15 bases; unmatched junction bases: 11. CDR3 size: 14 residues. Germline V CDR1 and CDR2: SGHVS, FNYEAQ.

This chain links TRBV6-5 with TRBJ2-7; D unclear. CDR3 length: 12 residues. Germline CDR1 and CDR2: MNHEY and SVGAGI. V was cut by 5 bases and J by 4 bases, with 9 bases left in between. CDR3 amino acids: CASSDPTYEQYF. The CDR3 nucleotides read TGTGCCAGCAGTGATCCCACATACGAGCAGTACTTC.

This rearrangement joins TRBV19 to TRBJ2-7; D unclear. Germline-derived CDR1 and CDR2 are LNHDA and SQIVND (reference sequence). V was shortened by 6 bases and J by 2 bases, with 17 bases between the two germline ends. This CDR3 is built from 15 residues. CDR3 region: CASRSSQKHPYEQYF. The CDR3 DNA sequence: TGTGCCAGTAGATCCTCTCAAAAACATCCCTACGAGCAGTACTTC.

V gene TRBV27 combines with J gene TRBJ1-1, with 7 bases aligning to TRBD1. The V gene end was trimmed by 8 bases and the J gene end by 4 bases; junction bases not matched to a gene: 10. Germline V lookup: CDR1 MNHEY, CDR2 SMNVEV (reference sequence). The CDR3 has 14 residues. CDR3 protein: CASRRNRGTTEAFF. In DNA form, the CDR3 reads TGTGCCAGCCGACGAAACAGGGGTACCACTGAAGCTTTCTTT.

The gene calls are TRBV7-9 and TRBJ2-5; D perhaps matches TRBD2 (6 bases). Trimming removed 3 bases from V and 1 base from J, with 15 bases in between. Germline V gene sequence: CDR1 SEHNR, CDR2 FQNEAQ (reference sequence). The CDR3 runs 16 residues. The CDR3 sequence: CASSFPGREPQETQYF. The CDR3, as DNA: TGTGCCAGCAGCTTCCCGGGACGGGAGCCCCAAGAGACCCAGTACTTC. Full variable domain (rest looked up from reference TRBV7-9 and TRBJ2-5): DTGVSQNPRHKITKRGQNVTFRCDPISEHNRLYWYRQTLGQGPEFLTYFQNEAQLEKSRLLSDRFSAERPKGSFSTLEIQRTEQGDSAMYLCASSFPGREPQETQYFGPGTRLLVL.

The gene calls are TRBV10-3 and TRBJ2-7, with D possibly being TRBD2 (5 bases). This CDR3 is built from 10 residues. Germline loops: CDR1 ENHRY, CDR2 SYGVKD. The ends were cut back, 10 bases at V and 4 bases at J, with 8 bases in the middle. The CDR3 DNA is TGTGCCAAATCGGGATACGAGCAGTACTTC. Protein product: CAKSGYEQYF.

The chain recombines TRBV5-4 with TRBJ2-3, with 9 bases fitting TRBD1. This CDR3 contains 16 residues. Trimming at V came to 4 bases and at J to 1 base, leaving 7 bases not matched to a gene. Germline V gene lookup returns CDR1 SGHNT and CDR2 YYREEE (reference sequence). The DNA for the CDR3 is TGTGCCAGCAGCCGTTACAGGGGGCGAGGCACAGATACGCAGTATTTT. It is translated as CASSRYRGRGTDTQYF.

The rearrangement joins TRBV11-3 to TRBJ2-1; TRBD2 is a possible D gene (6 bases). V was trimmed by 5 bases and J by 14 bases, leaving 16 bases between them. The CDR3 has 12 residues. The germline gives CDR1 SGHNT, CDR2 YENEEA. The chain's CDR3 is CASSRRDFTKFF. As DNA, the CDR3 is TGTGCCAGCAGCCGCCGGGACTTTACTAAGTTCTTC.

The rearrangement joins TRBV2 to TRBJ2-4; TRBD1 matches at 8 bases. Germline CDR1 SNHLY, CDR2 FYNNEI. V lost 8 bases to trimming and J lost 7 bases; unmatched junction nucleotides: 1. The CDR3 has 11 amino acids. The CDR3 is CASRQGNIQYF. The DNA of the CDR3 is TGTGCCAGCCGACAGGGGAACATTCAGTACTTC.

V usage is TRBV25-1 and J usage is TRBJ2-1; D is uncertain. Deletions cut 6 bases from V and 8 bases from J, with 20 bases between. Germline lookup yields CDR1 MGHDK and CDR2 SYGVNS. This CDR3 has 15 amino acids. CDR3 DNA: TGTGCCAGCAGGGAGTCCAAGGTCTGGTACGATGAGCAGTTCTTC. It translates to CASRESKVWYDEQFF.

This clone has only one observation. The CDR3 DNA follows: TGCGCCAGCAGCCTCGTACAGGGGAAAGAGACCCAGTACTTC. This codes for CASSLVQGKETQYF. The rearrangement uses TRBV4-1 and TRBJ2-5, with 7 bases aligning to TRBD1. The CDR3 is 14 residues long. V lost 4 bases, J lost 3 bases, and 5 bases stayed unmatched. Germline assignment: CDR1 MGHRA and CDR2 YSYEKL.

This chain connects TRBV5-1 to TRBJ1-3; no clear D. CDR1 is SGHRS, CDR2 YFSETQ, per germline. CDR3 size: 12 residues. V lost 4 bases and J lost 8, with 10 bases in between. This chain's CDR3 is CASSPRGDTIYF. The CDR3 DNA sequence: TGCGCCAGCAGCCCGCGAGGAGACACCATATATTTT. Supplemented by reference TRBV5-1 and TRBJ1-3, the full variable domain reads KAGVTQTPRYLIKTRGQQVTLSCSPISGHRSVSWYQQTPGQGLQFLFEYFSETQRNKGNFPGRFSGRQFSNSRSEMNVSTLELGDSALYLCASSPRGDTIYFGEGSWLTVV.

CDR3 sequence reads: CASSQTPGYNYGYTF. Written as DNA, the CDR3 is TGTGCCAGCAGTCAAACCCCGGGGTACAACTATGGCTACACCTTC. The rearrangement links TRBV2 to TRBJ1-2; D not certain. Trimming shortened V by 5 bases and J by 2 bases, and 15 bases separated the two germline ends. This CDR3 has 15 amino acids. Germline V gene sequence: CDR1 SNHLY, CDR2 FYNNEI.

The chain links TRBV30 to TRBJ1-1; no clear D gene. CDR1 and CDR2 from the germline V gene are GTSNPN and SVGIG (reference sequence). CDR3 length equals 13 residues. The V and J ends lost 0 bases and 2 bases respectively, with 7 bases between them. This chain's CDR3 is CAWSVRLNTEAFF. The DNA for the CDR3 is TGTGCCTGGAGTGTACGACTAAACACTGAAGCTTTCTTT.

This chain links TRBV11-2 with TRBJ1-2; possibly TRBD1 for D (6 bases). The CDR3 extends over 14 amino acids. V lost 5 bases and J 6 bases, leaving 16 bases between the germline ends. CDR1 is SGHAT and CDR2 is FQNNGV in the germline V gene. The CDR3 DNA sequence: TGTGCCAGCAGCCGGGAGGGGGGTCACAATGGCTACACCTTC. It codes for CASSREGGHNGYTF.

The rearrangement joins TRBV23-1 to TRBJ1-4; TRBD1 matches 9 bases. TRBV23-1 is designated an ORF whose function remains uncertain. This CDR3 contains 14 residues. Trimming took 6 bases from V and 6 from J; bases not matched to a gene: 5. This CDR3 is CASSRRTGDEKLFF. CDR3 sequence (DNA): TGCGCCAGCAGCCGCCGGACAGGGGATGAAAAACTGTTTTTT.

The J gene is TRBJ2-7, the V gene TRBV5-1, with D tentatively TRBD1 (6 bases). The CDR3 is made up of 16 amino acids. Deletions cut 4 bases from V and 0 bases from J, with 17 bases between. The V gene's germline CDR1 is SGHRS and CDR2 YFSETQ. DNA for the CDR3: TGCGCCAGCAGCCTAGGTGGGACATCGAGCTCCTACGAGCAGTACTTC. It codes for CASSLGGTSSSYEQYF.

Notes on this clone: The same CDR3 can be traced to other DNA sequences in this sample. The CDR3 coding sequence is TGCGCCAGCAGCCAAGAACTAGCCTACGAGCAGTACTTC. Residues: CASSQELAYEQYF. The rearrangement uses TRBV4-1 and TRBJ2-7, with a tentative D call TRBD2 (5 bases). The V and J ends lost 0 bases and 2 bases respectively, with 5 bases between them. Germline-derived CDR1 and CDR2 are MGHRA and YSYEKL. The length of the CDR3 is 13 residues.

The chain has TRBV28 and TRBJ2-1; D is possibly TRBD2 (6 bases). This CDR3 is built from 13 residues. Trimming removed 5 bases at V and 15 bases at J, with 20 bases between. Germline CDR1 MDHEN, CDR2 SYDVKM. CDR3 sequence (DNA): TGTGCCAGCAGTCTGGGACTTGGGGCCACACTGTTCTTC. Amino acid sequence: CASSLGLGATLFF. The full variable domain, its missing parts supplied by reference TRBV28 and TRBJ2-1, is DVKVTQSSRYLVKRTGEKVFLECVQDMDHENMFWYRQDPGLGLRLIYFSYDVKMKEKGDIPEGYSVSREKKERFSLILESASTNQTSMYLCASSLGLGATLFFGPGTRLTVL.

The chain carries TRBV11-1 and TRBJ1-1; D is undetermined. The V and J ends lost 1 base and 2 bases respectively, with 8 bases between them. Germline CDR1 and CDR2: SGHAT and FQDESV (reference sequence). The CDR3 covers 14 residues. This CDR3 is CASSLEMANTEAFF. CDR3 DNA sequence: TGTGCCAGCAGCTTAGAAATGGCAAACACTGAAGCTTTCTTT.

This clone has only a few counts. CDR3 nucleotide sequence: TGTGCCAGTAGTATATCGAAGGGGAATTCACCCCTCCACTTT. Protein sequence: CASSISKGNSPLHF. The chain carries TRBV19 and TRBJ1-6, with D possibly matching TRBD1 (5 bases). The CDR3 has 14 residues. Trimming pared 2 bases from V and 7 bases from J, leaving 9 bases between. Germline-derived CDR1 and CDR2 are LNHDA and SQIVND (reference sequence).

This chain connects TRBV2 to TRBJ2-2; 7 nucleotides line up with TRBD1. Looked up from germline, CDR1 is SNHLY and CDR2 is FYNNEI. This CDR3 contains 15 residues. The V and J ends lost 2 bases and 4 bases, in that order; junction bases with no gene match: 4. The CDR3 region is CASSELRQGTGELFF. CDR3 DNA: TGTGCCAGCAGTGAACTCCGACAGGGCACCGGGGAGCTGTTTTTT.

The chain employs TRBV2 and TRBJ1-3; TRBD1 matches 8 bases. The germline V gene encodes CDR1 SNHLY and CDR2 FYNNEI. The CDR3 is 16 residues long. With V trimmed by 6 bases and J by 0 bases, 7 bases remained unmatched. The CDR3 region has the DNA TGTGCCAGCAGGACAGGGGCCTTCTCCTCTGGAAACACCATATATTTT. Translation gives CASRTGAFSSGNTIYF.

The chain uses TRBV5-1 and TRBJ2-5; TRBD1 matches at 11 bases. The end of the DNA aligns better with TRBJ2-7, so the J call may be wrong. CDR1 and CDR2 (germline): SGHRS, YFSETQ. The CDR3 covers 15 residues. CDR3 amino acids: CASSSTGTGGHEQYF. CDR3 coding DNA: TGCGCCAGCAGCTCAACGGGGACAGGGGGGCACGAGCAGTACTTC.

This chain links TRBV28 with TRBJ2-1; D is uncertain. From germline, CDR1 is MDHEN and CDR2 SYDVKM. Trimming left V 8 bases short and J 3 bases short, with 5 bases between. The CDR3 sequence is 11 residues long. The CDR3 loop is CASCDYNEQFF. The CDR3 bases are TGTGCCAGCTGCGACTACAATGAGCAGTTCTTC. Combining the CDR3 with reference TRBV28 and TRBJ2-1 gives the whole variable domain DVKVTQSSRYLVKRTGEKVFLECVQDMDHENMFWYRQDPGLGLRLIYFSYDVKMKEKGDIPEGYSVSREKKERFSLILESASTNQTSMYLCASCDYNEQFFGPGTRLTVL.

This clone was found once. The CDR3 region is CASTPGLAGVETQYF. CDR3 sequence (DNA): TGCGCCAGCACCCCAGGACTAGCGGGAGTGGAGACCCAGTACTTC. The rearrangement links TRBV5-1 to TRBJ2-5; 13 bases line up with TRBD2. Looked up from germline, CDR1 is SGHRS and CDR2 is YFSETQ. This CDR3 comprises 15 residues. V gave up 6 bases and J gave up 5 bases; unmatched junction bases: 7.

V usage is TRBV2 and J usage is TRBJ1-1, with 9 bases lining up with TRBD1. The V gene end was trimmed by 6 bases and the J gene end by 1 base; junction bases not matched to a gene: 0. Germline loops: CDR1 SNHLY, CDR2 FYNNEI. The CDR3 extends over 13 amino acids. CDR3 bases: TGTGCCAGCAGGGGACAGGGGAACACTGAAGCTTTCTTT. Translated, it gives CASRGQGNTEAFF.

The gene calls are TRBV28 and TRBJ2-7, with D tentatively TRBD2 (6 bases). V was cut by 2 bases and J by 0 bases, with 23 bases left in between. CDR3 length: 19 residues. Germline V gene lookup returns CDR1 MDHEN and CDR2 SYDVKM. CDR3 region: CASSLIGTLGDSSSYEQYF. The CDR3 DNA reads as TGTGCCAGCAGTTTAATAGGGACCCTCGGGGACTCCAGCTCCTACGAGCAGTACTTC. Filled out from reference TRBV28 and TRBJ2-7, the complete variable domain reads DVKVTQSSRYLVKRTGEKVFLECVQDMDHENMFWYRQDPGLGLRLIYFSYDVKMKEKGDIPEGYSVSREKKERFSLILESASTNQTSMYLCASSLIGTLGDSSSYEQYFGPGTRLTVT.

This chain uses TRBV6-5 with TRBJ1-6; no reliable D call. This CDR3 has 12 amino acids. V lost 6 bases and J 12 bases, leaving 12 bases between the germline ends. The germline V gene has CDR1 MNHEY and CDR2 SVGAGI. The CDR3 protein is CASRNEEGPLHF. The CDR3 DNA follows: TGTGCCAGCAGAAACGAGGAGGGACCCCTCCACTTT.

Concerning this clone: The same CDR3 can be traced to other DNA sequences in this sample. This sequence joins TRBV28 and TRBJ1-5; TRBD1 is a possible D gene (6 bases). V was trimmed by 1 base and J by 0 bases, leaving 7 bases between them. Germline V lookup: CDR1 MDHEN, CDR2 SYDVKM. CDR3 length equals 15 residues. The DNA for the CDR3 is TGTGCCAGCAGTTTATTACAGGGTAGCAATCAGCCCCAGCATTTT. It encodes CASSLLQGSNQPQHF.